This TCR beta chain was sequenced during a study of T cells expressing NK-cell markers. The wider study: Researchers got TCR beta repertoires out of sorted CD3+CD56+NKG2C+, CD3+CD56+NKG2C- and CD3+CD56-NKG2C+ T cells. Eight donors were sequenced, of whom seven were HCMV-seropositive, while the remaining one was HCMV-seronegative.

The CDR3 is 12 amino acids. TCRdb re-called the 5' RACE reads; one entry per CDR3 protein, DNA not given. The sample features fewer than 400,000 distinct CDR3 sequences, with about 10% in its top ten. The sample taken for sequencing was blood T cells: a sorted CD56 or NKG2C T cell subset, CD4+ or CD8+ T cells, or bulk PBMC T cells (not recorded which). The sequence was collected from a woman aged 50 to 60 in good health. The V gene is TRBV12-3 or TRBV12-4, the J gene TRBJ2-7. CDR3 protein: CASRLAGGEQYF.